Below, 17 T cell receptor beta chains from the same sample are listed, as sequenced in a study of T cell repertoires in cytomegalovirus infection. TCRdb itself ran the reads through MiXCR, one entry per CDR3 protein. Here the sample spans about 400,000 distinct CDR3 sequences, 15% to 20% being singletons. Sample: PBMCs. Source of these receptors: a human donor in good health (CMV status not recorded). Some clones in this sample may be carry-over from other donors' samples.

There are a few counts of this clonotype. V and J are TRBV19 and TRBJ2-7; TRBD2 matches 9 bases. This CDR3 has 14 residues. Germline V gene sequence: CDR1 LNHDA, CDR2 SQIVND (reference sequence). The V and J ends lost 5 bases and 4 bases, in that order; junction bases with no gene match: 6. CDR3 loop: CASSDRGLAYEQYF. The DNA for the CDR3 is TGTGCCAGTAGTGATCGGGGACTAGCTTACGAGCAGTACTTC.

The table lists this clonotype with many counts. The chain combines TRBV7-2 with TRBJ2-7, with no clear D. Germline V gives CDR1 SGHTA, CDR2 FQGNSA. Between the trimmed V and J ends, which lost 1 base and 2 bases, there was a span of 15 bases. The CDR3 contains 16 residues. DNA for the CDR3: TGTGCCAGCAGCTTAGTTTCGGCCCCACCCACCTACGAGCAGTACTTC. Amino acids: CASSLVSAPPTYEQYF.

This clonotype was detected many times. The rearrangement uses TRBV7-2 and TRBJ2-3; 9 bases agree with TRBD2. The CDR3 loop spans 16 amino acids. Unmatched junction bases numbered 7, after V lost 3 bases and J lost 3 bases. The germline CDR1 and CDR2 sequences are SGHTA and FQGNSA. The CDR3 DNA sequence: TGTGCCAGCAGCTTCCGAGGTAGCGGGGGAACAGATACGCAGTATTTT. It yields the protein CASSFRGSGGTDTQYF. Looking up the rest from reference TRBV7-2 and TRBJ2-3 gives the full variable domain: GAGVSQSPSNKVTEKGKDVELRCDPISGHTALYWYRQSLGQGLEFLIYFQGNSAPDKSGLPSDRFSAERTGGSVSTLTIQRTQQEDSAVYLCASSFRGSGGTDTQYFGPGTRLTVL.

The J gene is TRBJ1-1, the V gene TRBV6-1, with 9 bases lining up with TRBD1. Looked up from germline, CDR1 is MNHNS and CDR2 is SASEGT. This CDR3 contains 14 residues. With 8 bases clipped from V and 4 bases from J, the junction kept 8 bases outside the gene matches. The CDR3 protein is CASGGQGPSTEAFF. CDR3 DNA sequence: TGTGCCAGCGGGGGACAGGGCCCGAGCACTGAAGCTTTCTTT.

This clonotype was seen many times. The chain couples TRBV7-2 to TRBJ1-1; D is undetermined. CDR1 is SGHTA and CDR2 is FQGNSA in the germline V gene. With 3 bases removed from V and 0 bases from J, the gap between germline ends came to 5 bases. The CDR3 loop spans 13 amino acids. The CDR3 DNA reads as TGTGCCAGCAGCTTTTCTTTGAACACTGAAGCTTTCTTT. Its translation is CASSFSLNTEAFF.

The gene calls are TRBV6-2 or TRBV6-3 and TRBJ1-1, with D possibly matching TRBD1 (5 bases). Germline CDR1 and CDR2: MNHEY and SVGEGT. The CDR3 is made up of 20 amino acids. V was cut by 2 bases and J by 4 bases, with 29 bases left in between. CDR3 loop: CASSYQAWRDAGRLRTEAFF. CDR3 coding DNA: TGTGCCAGCAGTTACCAGGCCTGGAGGGACGCAGGCCGACTTCGCACTGAAGCTTTCTTT.

V gene TRBV5-6 combines with J gene TRBJ1-5, with unresolved D. The CDR3 is 13 residues long. CDR1 and CDR2 (germline): SGHDT, YYEEEE. V dropped 4 bases and J dropped 6 bases, with 11 bases sitting between them. In nucleotides, the CDR3 is TGTGCCAGCAGCGCGGGTGGGGTTCAGCCCCAGCATTTT. Translation gives CASSAGGVQPQHF.

This chain connects TRBV29-1 to TRBJ1-1; D is possibly TRBD1 (5 bases). The V and J ends lost 3 bases and 5 bases respectively, with 19 bases between them. The CDR3 runs 15 residues. Germline V gene lookup returns CDR1 SQVTM and CDR2 ANQGSEA. CDR3 in DNA: TGCAGCGTTGAGGGGGGAGGGACTTTCGGGACTGAAGCTTTCTTT. Protein product: CSVEGGGTFGTEAFF.

This clonotype has only a few counts. V gene TRBV19 combines with J gene TRBJ2-3, with D possibly called TRBD1 or TRBD2 (6 bases each). From germline, CDR1 is LNHDA and CDR2 SQIVND (reference sequence). With 4 bases removed from V and 0 bases from J, the gap between germline ends came to 11 bases. The CDR3 is made up of 15 amino acids. The CDR3 bases are TGTGCCAGTAGTACACGGGGGCAGAGCACAGATACGCAGTATTTT. The encoded protein is CASSTRGQSTDTQYF. Variable domain in full (rest from reference TRBV19 and TRBJ2-3): DGGITQSPKYLFRKEGQNVTLSCEQNLNHDAMYWYRQDPGQGLRLIYYSQIVNDFQKGDIAEGYSVSREKKESFPLTVTSAQKNPTAFYLCASSTRGQSTDTQYFGPGTRLTVL.

The genes are TRBV20-1 and TRBJ2-3; D not certain. The CDR3 has 13 residues. CDR1 DFQATT and CDR2 SNEGSKA come from the germline V gene (reference sequence). Deletions cut 2 bases from V and 1 base from J, with 7 bases between. Here the CDR3 DNA reads TGCAGTGCTAGAATATCAGGCACAGATACGCAGTATTTT. Encoded protein: CSARISGTDTQYF.

The table lists this clonotype with many counts. This rearrangement joins TRBV7-9 to TRBJ2-1; 13 positions match TRBD2. J lost 6 bases, V lost 1 base, and 3 bases had no gene match. This CDR3 is built from 16 residues. Germline V gives CDR1 SEHNR, CDR2 FQNEAQ (reference sequence). The CDR3 spells CASSLDRLAGGNEQFF. In DNA, the CDR3 is TGTGCCAGCAGCTTAGACAGACTAGCGGGGGGCAATGAGCAGTTCTTC.

This clonotype was counted only a few times. The chain combines TRBV2 with TRBJ1-5; a weak D match, TRBD1 (6 bases). Trimming pared 4 bases from V and 4 bases from J, leaving 11 bases between. Germline assignment: CDR1 SNHLY and CDR2 FYNNEI. The CDR3 has 14 amino acids. DNA for the CDR3: TGTGCCAGCAGTGGCTCAACAGGGAATCAGCCCCAGCATTTT. Its protein product is CASSGSTGNQPQHF.

This clonotype was seen at least ten times. V is TRBV12-3 or TRBV12-4 and J is TRBJ1-5; 10 nucleotides match TRBD1. The junction had 9 bases not matched to a gene; V was cut back by 6 bases and J by 4 bases. The CDR3 length is 16 residues. This CDR3 reads CASSREGQGRNQPQHF. For the CDR3, the DNA is TGTGCCAGCAGCCGAGAGGGACAGGGGCGGAATCAGCCCCAGCATTTT.

This clonotype was seen repeatedly, ten times or more. The chain is built from TRBV7-2 and TRBJ1-1, with D unclear. V was cut by 1 base and J by 1 base, with 4 bases left in between. Looked up from germline, CDR1 is SGHTA and CDR2 is FQGNSA. The CDR3 extends over 13 amino acids. The CDR3 coding sequence is TGTGCCAGCAGCTTAGACCCGAACACTGAAGCTTTCTTT. Translated: CASSLDPNTEAFF.

This clonotype was seen ten or more times. V usage is TRBV7-6 and J usage is TRBJ2-7, with D possibly called TRBD1 or TRBD2 (7 bases each). V was shortened by 1 base and J by 3 bases, with 16 bases between the two germline ends. From germline, CDR1 is SGHVS and CDR2 FNYEAQ. CDR3 length: 16 amino acids. The CDR3 region is CASSLEAPGGVYEQYF. The CDR3, as DNA: TGTGCCAGCAGCTTAGAAGCCCCAGGGGGGGTCTACGAGCAGTACTTC.

The chain is built from TRBV6-1 and TRBJ1-5; 8 bases match TRBD1. Germline V lookup: CDR1 MNHNS, CDR2 SASEGT. V lost 2 bases to trimming and J lost 11 bases; unmatched junction nucleotides: 5. The CDR3 is 13 amino acids. The CDR3 DNA follows: TGTGCCAGCAGTGAACAACAGGGGGGGACCCAGCATTTT. Translated: CASSEQQGGTQHF.

This sequence joins TRBV20-1 and TRBJ2-7, with TRBD1 as a possible D gene (5 bases). The CDR3 runs 13 residues. The germline gives CDR1 DFQATT, CDR2 SNEGSKA (reference sequence). The germline V and J ends were trimmed by 1 base and 1 base, with 8 bases remaining between them. DNA for the CDR3: TGCAGTGCTAGAGGGACATTATCCTACGAGCAGTACTTC. Translated, it gives CSARGTLSYEQYF.